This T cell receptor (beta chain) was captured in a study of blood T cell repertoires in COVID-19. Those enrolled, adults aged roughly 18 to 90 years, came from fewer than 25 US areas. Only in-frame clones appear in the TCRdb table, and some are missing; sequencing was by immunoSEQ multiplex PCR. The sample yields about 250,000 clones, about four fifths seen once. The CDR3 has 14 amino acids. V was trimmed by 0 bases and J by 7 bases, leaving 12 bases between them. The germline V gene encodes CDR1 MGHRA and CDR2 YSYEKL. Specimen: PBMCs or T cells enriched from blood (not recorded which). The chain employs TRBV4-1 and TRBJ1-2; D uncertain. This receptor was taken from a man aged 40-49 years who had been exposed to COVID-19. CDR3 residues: CASSQEGSYRGYTF. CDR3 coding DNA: TGCGCCAGCAGCCAAGAGGGCAGTTACCGTGGCTACACCTTC.